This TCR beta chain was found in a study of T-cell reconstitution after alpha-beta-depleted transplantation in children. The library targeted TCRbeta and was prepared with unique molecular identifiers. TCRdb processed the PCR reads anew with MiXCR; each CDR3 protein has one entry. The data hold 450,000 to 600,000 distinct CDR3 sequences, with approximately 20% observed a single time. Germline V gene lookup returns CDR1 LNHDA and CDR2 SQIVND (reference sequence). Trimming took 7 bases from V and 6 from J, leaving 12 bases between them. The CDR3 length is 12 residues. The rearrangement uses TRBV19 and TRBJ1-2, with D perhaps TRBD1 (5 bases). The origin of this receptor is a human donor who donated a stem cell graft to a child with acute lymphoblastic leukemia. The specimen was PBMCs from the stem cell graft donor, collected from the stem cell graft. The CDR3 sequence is CASKEGANGYTF. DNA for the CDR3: TGTGCCAGTAAAGAAGGGGCTAATGGCTACACCTTC.